What follows are 21 T cell receptor beta chains derived from one specimen sequenced in a study of identical twins. One entry per CDR3 protein, called by TCRdb with MiXCR from the 5' RACE reads. The sample has some 900,000 distinct CDR3 sequences; roughly an eighth are singletons. The same sample was also used in a study of yellow fever vaccine responses in identical twins.

The sequenced sample was PBMCs. The receptors were gathered from a woman younger than 30 in good health.

A few counts support this clonotype. V gene TRBV12-3 or TRBV12-4 combines with J gene TRBJ2-7; D is possibly TRBD1 or TRBD2 (5 bases each). This CDR3 has 14 residues. V lost 6 bases and J 0 bases, leaving 12 bases between the germline ends. The CDR3 bases are TGTGCCAGCAGAGCCGGGACGGCCTCCTACGAGCAGTACGTC. Encoded protein: CASRAGTASYEQYV.

This clonotype was seen only a few times. The chain links TRBV3-1 to TRBJ2-3; D is unresolved. The CDR3 totals 13 residues. Germline CDR1 LGHDT, CDR2 YNNKEL (reference sequence). Trimming removed 1 base at V and 6 bases at J, with 8 bases between. This CDR3 is CASSQGPGDTQYF. Here the CDR3 DNA reads TGTGCCAGCAGCCAAGGGCCTGGTGATACGCAGTATTTT.

This clonotype was counted a few times. Since a much larger clone is just one base distant, this may be a read error. The gene calls are TRBV7-7 and TRBJ2-1; D unresolved. The CDR3 consists of 13 residues. V was pared by 1 base and J by 6 bases, with 7 bases between. CDR1 and CDR2 (germline): SSHAT, FNYEAQ (reference sequence). CDR3 region: CASSLGPINEQFF. The CDR3 region has the DNA TGTGCCAGCAGCTTAGGGCCCATCAATGAGCAGTTCTTC.

The chain links TRBV5-1 to TRBJ2-7; 7 nucleotides match TRBD1. The CDR3 length is 13 residues. With 0 bases clipped from V and 7 bases from J, the junction kept 4 bases outside the gene matches. Germline V gene lookup returns CDR1 SGHRS and CDR2 YFSETQ. The CDR3 here is CASSLDRGGEQYV. The CDR3 bases are TGCGCCAGCAGCTTGGACAGGGGCGGTGAGCAGTACGTC.

This clonotype has ten or more counts. The chain employs TRBV20-1 and TRBJ2-3, with 9 positions matching TRBD2. The V and J ends lost 0 bases and 4 bases, in that order; junction bases with no gene match: 5. Germline CDR1 DFQATT, CDR2 SNEGSKA (reference sequence). The CDR3 totals 15 residues. The CDR3 protein is CSARDQGGRADTQYF. The CDR3 DNA is TGCAGTGCTAGAGATCAGGGCGGGAGGGCAGATACGCAGTATTTT.

This clonotype showed up just a few times. V usage is TRBV5-1 and J usage is TRBJ2-6; 11 bases are a match to TRBD2. Germline CDR1 and CDR2: SGHRS and YFSETQ. V lost 0 bases to trimming and J lost 2 bases; unmatched junction nucleotides: 10. The CDR3 consists of 20 residues. The CDR3 region is CASSLAALSGGATGANVLTF. The CDR3 nucleotides are TGCGCCAGCAGCTTGGCCGCACTTAGCGGGGGGGCAACTGGGGCCAACGTCCTGACTTTC.

The chain recombines TRBV28 with TRBJ2-5; perhaps TRBD1 as D (5 bases). This CDR3 spans 14 amino acids. Trimming shortened V by 3 bases and J by 4 bases, and 12 bases separated the two germline ends. Germline V gene lookup returns CDR1 MDHEN and CDR2 SYDVKM. CDR3 in DNA: TGTGCCAGCAGTTTCCCGCAGGGTATAGAGACCCAGTACTTC. This encodes CASSFPQGIETQYF. Together with reference TRBV28 and TRBJ2-5, the CDR3 gives the full variable domain: DVKVTQSSRYLVKRTGEKVFLECVQDMDHENMFWYRQDPGLGLRLIYFSYDVKMKEKGDIPEGYSVSREKKERFSLILESASTNQTSMYLCASSFPQGIETQYFGPGTRLLVL.

This chain joins TRBV7-2 and TRBJ2-7, with 12 bases lining up with TRBD2. From germline, CDR1 is SGHTA and CDR2 FQGNSA. V was pared by 5 bases and J by 4 bases, with 6 bases of the junction left unmatched. The length of the CDR3 is 15 residues. The CDR3 coding sequence is TGTGCCAGCAGCCCCTACCTAGCGGGAGGGTACGAGCAGTACTTC. It encodes CASSPYLAGGYEQYF. Full variable domain (rest looked up from reference TRBV7-2 and TRBJ2-7): GAGVSQSPSNKVTEKGKDVELRCDPISGHTALYWYRQSLGQGLEFLIYFQGNSAPDKSGLPSDRFSAERTGGSVSTLTIQRTQQEDSAVYLCASSPYLAGGYEQYFGPGTRLTVT.

This clonotype has just a few counts. This sequence joins TRBV6-5 and TRBJ2-1; D call uncertain. V was cut by 7 bases and J by 2 bases, with 6 bases left in between. Germline loops: CDR1 MNHEY, CDR2 SVGAGI. The CDR3 covers 12 residues. This CDR3 is CASMSAYNEQFF. In DNA form, the CDR3 reads TGTGCCAGCATGTCAGCCTACAATGAGCAGTTCTTC.

There are many counts of this clonotype. CDR3 in amino acids: CASSGLDGFNQPQHF. CDR3 in DNA: TGTGCCAGCAGTGGATTGGACGGATTCAATCAGCCCCAGCATTTT. The chain links TRBV25-1 to TRBJ1-5; D unresolved. CDR3 length: 15 residues. The germline V and J ends were trimmed by 4 bases and 3 bases, with 13 bases remaining between them. Germline CDR1 reads MGHDK; CDR2 reads SYGVNS.

The rearrangement uses TRBV6-1 and TRBJ1-1, with TRBD1 matching 8 bases. The germline gives CDR1 MNHNS, CDR2 SASEGT. V was clipped by 4 bases and J by 4 bases; unmatched bases: 20. CDR3 size: 19 residues. CDR3 sequence reads: CASSGTSTGTGGKGTEAFF. The CDR3 nucleotides read TGTGCCAGCAGTGGGACTAGTACCGGGACAGGAGGAAAGGGCACTGAAGCTTTCTTT.

This clonotype was picked up many times. The chain employs TRBV7-9 and TRBJ2-7; D is possibly TRBD1 (6 bases). This CDR3 has 14 amino acids. Germline CDR1 reads SEHNR; CDR2 reads FQNEAQ (reference sequence). V was shortened by 5 bases and J by 7 bases, with 18 bases between the two germline ends. The CDR3 here is CASSPPLGAFEQYV. The DNA for the CDR3 is TGTGCCAGCAGCCCACCATTGGGGGCCTTTGAGCAGTACGTC.

In this sample, this clonotype turned up a few times. V and J are TRBV6-5 and TRBJ2-2, with D perhaps TRBD1 (5 bases). Trimming took 2 bases from V and 1 from J, leaving 17 bases between them. The CDR3 contains 18 residues. Germline loops: CDR1 MNHEY, CDR2 SVGAGI. The CDR3 spells CASSYRGRGVWNTGELFF. The CDR3 DNA reads as TGTGCCAGCAGTTACAGGGGTCGTGGGGTTTGGAACACCGGGGAGCTGTTTTTT.

The chain is built from TRBV6-1 and TRBJ2-7, with 9 bases lining up with TRBD1. Germline values: CDR1 MNHNS, CDR2 SASEGT. The CDR3 is 16 residues long. Trimming at V came to 5 bases and at J to 7 bases, leaving 15 bases not matched to a gene. Here the CDR3 reads CASSPLGQGRLGEQYV. For the CDR3, the DNA is TGTGCCAGCAGTCCTTTGGGACAGGGTCGTTTGGGGGAGCAGTACGTC.

The chain employs TRBV20-1 and TRBJ2-2, with 10 bases aligning to TRBD1. CDR1 DFQATT and CDR2 SNEGSKA come from the germline V gene (reference sequence). V was clipped by 0 bases and J by 3 bases; unmatched bases: 4. There are 16 residues in the CDR3. The CDR3 spells CSARDFGTGDTGELFF. The CDR3 coding sequence is TGCAGTGCTAGAGATTTTGGGACAGGGGACACCGGGGAGCTGTTTTTT.

This clonotype was recorded a few times. The chain is built from TRBV5-1 and TRBJ2-2, with a possible D match to TRBD1 (6 bases). Germline values: CDR1 SGHRS, CDR2 YFSETQ. The CDR3 extends over 14 amino acids. V gave up 4 bases and J gave up 8 bases, with 15 bases separating them. CDR3 sequence: CASSKGQSWGELFF. The DNA of the CDR3 is TGCGCCAGCAGCAAAGGACAGTCCTGGGGGGAGCTGTTTTTT.

There are many counts of this clonotype. The chain joins TRBV11-2 to TRBJ1-6; TRBD1 matches 8 bases. Trimming took 5 bases from V and 10 from J; bases not matched to a gene: 7. The CDR3 totals 14 residues. Germline V gene sequence: CDR1 SGHAT, CDR2 FQNNGV. CDR3 coding DNA: TGTGCCAGCAGCCCCCGACAGGGGATATCACCCCTCCACTTT. Translated, it gives CASSPRQGISPLHF.

The gene calls are TRBV6-5 and TRBJ2-7; 7 bases are a match to TRBD2. From germline, CDR1 is MNHEY and CDR2 SVGAGI. CDR3 size: 14 residues. V shed 3 bases, J shed 4 bases, and the junction held 6 bases outside the gene matches. The CDR3 here is CASSYQRELYEQYF. The CDR3 region has the DNA TGTGCCAGCAGTTATCAGCGGGAATTGTACGAGCAGTACTTC.

V and J are TRBV5-1 and TRBJ2-3; TRBD1 is a possible D gene (6 bases). CDR1 is SGHRS, CDR2 YFSETQ, per germline. CDR3 length: 17 amino acids. V lost 0 bases and J 1 base, leaving 15 bases between the germline ends. Here the CDR3 DNA reads TGCGCCAGCAGCTTGGGGGGCAGGGGCCCACGCACAGATACGCAGTATTTT. Residues: CASSLGGRGPRTDTQYF. Together with reference TRBV5-1 and TRBJ2-3, the CDR3 gives the full variable domain: KAGVTQTPRYLIKTRGQQVTLSCSPISGHRSVSWYQQTPGQGLQFLFEYFSETQRNKGNFPGRFSGRQFSNSRSEMNVSTLELGDSALYLCASSLGGRGPRTDTQYFGPGTRLTVL.

The J gene is TRBJ1-5, the V gene TRBV2, with D tentatively TRBD1 (6 bases). Germline V CDR1 and CDR2: SNHLY, FYNNEI. Trimming took off 7 bases at V and 6 bases at J, with 16 bases between the two ends. The CDR3 runs to 14 residues. CDR3 nucleotide sequence: TGTGCCAGCAATTCCCCAGGGGCTGGTCAGCCCCAGCATTTT. Protein sequence: CASNSPGAGQPQHF.

The chain is built from TRBV20-1 and TRBJ2-7, with TRBD2 identical over 10 bases. The CDR3 runs 15 residues. V shed 6 bases, J shed 4 bases, and the junction held 12 bases outside the gene matches. Per germline, CDR1 DFQATT and CDR2 SNEGSKA (reference sequence). The chain's CDR3 is CSAGGSGRAPYEQYF. The CDR3 DNA reads TGCAGTGCGGGAGGGAGCGGGAGGGCACCATACGAGCAGTACTTC.